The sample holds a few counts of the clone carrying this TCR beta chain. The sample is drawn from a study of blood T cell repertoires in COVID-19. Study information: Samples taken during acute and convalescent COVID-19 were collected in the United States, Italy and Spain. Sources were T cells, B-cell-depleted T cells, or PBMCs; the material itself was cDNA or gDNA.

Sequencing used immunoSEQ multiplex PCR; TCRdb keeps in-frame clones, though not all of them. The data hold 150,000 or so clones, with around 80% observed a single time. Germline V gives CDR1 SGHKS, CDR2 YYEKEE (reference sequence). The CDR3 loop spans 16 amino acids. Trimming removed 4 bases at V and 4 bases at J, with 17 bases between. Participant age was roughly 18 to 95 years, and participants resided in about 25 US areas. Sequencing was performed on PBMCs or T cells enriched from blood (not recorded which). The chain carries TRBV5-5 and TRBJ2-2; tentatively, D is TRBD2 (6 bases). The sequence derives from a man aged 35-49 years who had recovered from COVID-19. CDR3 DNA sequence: TGTGCCAGCAGCCCGCGCGGCGGGGTGGTCACCGGGGAGCTGTTTTTT. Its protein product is CASSPRGGVVTGELFF.